This is a list of T cell receptor beta chains from one sample in a study of blood T cell repertoires in COVID-19. The repertoire was sequenced with immunoSEQ multiplex PCR; TCRdb's copy has only in-frame clones and lacks some. Of more than 200,000 clones in the sample, over 80% were seen once. Sequences were obtained from PBMCs or T cells enriched from blood (not recorded which). These receptors were taken from a woman in her 30s who had been exposed to COVID-19. Each CDR3 is given with its conserved first and last residue. The D gene is left open where the match is weak. Rows may omit the clone size; those that give it use once, few, many or a size class.

CDR3 length	clone size	V gene	D gene	J gene	CDR3 DNA	CDR3 protein
13	NA	TRBV5-5	TRBD1	TRBJ2-7	TGTGCCAGCCAAACAGGGGGTTATGACGAGCAGTACTTC	CASQTGGYDEQYF
17	once	TRBV9	NA	TRBJ2-6	TGTGCCAGCAGCGTAGGTGTCTTCCCCTCTGGGGCCAACGTCCTGACTTTC	CASSVGVFPSGANVLTF
11	NA	TRBV6-5	NA	TRBJ2-7	TGTGCCAGCACCATCTCCTACGAGCAGTACTTC	CASTISYEQYF
12	NA	TRBV30	NA	TRBJ1-2	TGTGCCTGGAGTCTCTTAGGCGGTGGCTACACCTTC	CAWSLLGGGYTF
14	NA	TRBV6-2/TRBV6-3	NA	TRBJ1-3	TGTGCCAGCAGTCCCACGGTCTCTGGAAACACCATATATTTT	CASSPTVSGNTIYF
15	NA	TRBV7-6	TRBD1	TRBJ1-3	TGTGCCAGCAGCTATGGACAGGGCCCTGGAAACACCATATATTTT	CASSYGQGPGNTIYF
15	NA	TRBV6-5	TRBD2	TRBJ2-1	TGTGCCAGCAGTCCGCCCGTAGCGGGAATTAATGAGCAGTTCTTC	CASSPPVAGINEQFF
15	NA	TRBV5-4	TRBD2	TRBJ2-3	TGTGCCAGCAGCTTCCCTAGCGGGAGCACAGATACGCAGTATTTT	CASSFPSGSTDTQYF
14	NA	TRBV6-5	NA	TRBJ2-7	TGTGCCAGCAGTCGGGACACCGACTCCTACGAGCAGTACTTC	CASSRDTDSYEQYF
14	NA	TRBV6-5	TRBD2	TRBJ2-7	TGTGCCAGCAAACGGGCGGGAGTCTCCTACGAGCAGTACTTC	CASKRAGVSYEQYF
13	few	TRBV30	NA	TRBJ1-1	TGTGCCTGGAGGGCGGACACTAACACTGAAGCTTTCTTT	CAWRADTNTEAFF
19	NA	TRBV15	TRBD2	TRBJ2-1	TGTGCCACCAGCAGAGATAAACTAGCGGGAGGTCTATATGCAAGGGAGCAGTTCTTC	CATSRDKLAGGLYAREQFF
16	NA	TRBV28	TRBD2	TRBJ2-7	TGTGCCAGCAGTCCATGGACTAGCGGGGGATTTTACGAGCAGTACTTC	CASSPWTSGGFYEQYF
14	NA	TRBV6-5	NA	TRBJ1-5	TGTGCCAGCAACCCCGGACAGAGCAATCAGCCCCAGCATTTT	CASNPGQSNQPQHF
15	few	TRBV27	TRBD1	TRBJ1-6	TGTGCCAGCAGTCTCCGGACAGGGGTGGATTCACCCCTCCACTTT	CASSLRTGVDSPLHF
16	NA	TRBV13	TRBD1	TRBJ1-6	TGTGCCAGCAGCACGACTACCTCAGGGGGAAATTCACCCCTCCACTTT	CASSTTTSGGNSPLHF
15	NA	TRBV6-1	NA	TRBJ2-7	TGTGCCAGCAGTGAAGAAGCAGGGTGGAACTACGAGCAGTACTTC	CASSEEAGWNYEQYF
13	NA	TRBV7-9	NA	TRBJ2-5	TGTGCCAGCAGCTTAGAGCGGCTACGGACCCAGTACTTC	CASSLERLRTQYF
15	few	TRBV27	TRBD1	TRBJ1-6	TGTGCCAGCAGTTTACCCAGGGGGCAAAATTCACCCCTCCACTTT	CASSLPRGQNSPLHF
13	NA	TRBV5-1	NA	TRBJ2-5	TGCGCCAGCAGCCTGGGCGGGGAAGAGACCCAGTACTTC	CASSLGGEETQYF
16	NA	TRBV7-3	TRBD2	TRBJ2-3	TGTGCCAGCAGCTTAGTAGCGGGAGCATACACAGATACGCAGTATTTT	CASSLVAGAYTDTQYF
15	NA	TRBV27	TRBD2	TRBJ2-7	TGTGCCAGCAGTTCCCTCCGGCGGGAGGGCCCCGAGCAGTACTTC	CASSSLRREGPEQYF
14	NA	TRBV7-9	TRBD1	TRBJ2-5	TGTGCCAGCAGCATTTGGGACAGCCAAGAGACCCAGTACTTC	CASSIWDSQETQYF
14	NA	TRBV7-3	TRBD2	TRBJ2-7	TGTGCCAGCAGCACGGGACTAGCGGGAGACGAGCAGTACTTC	CASSTGLAGDEQYF
15	NA	TRBV5-1	TRBD1	TRBJ1-2	TGCGCCAGCAGCTTGGATCCCGGGACAGACTATGGCTACACCTTC	CASSLDPGTDYGYTF
15	NA	TRBV7-7	TRBD2	TRBJ2-7	TGTGCTAGCAGCTTAGATACGACTAGCGGGAGCGAGCAGTACTTC	CASSLDTTSGSEQYF
16	NA	TRBV2	NA	TRBJ2-1	TGTGCCAGCAGTGAAGCCCTCCCGCGGTTCGCCAATGAGCAGTTCTTC	CASSEALPRFANEQFF
18	NA	TRBV4-1	NA	TRBJ2-7	TGCGCCAGCAGCCAAGAAACCGGGGAGACTAGGGGTTCCTACGAGCAGTACTTC	CASSQETGETRGSYEQYF
16	NA	TRBV20-1	TRBD1	TRBJ2-7	TGCAGTGCTAGTTTCCCCCGGACAGGGATAATCGACGAGCAGTACTTC	CSASFPRTGIIDEQYF
16	NA	TRBV11-2	NA	TRBJ2-5	TGTGCCAGCAGCCCGTGGCCTGGAGATAGTAGGGAGACCCAGTACTTC	CASSPWPGDSRETQYF